A selection of T cell receptor beta chains follows, all from one sample in a study of radiation and T cells in renal cell carcinoma. Sequenced by immunoSEQ multiplex PCR; TCRdb stores in-frame clones only, minus some. The sample lists 150,000 or so clones, around 89% occurring once. The sequences come from blood, collected from a patient whose treatment included radiotherapy and nephrectomy. The receptors come from a woman aged 70-85 years with renal cell carcinoma. The CDR3 runs from the conserved cysteine through the conserved F or W. A D gene is named only where the DNA matches it firmly. Part of the rows lack a size; the others show once, few, many or a class for expanded clones.

v_gene	abundance	j_gene	d_gene	CDR3nt	CDR3aa
TRBV2	once	TRBJ2-1	.	TGTGCCAGTACACGACAGGGAGGTAACTACAATGAGCAGTTCTTC	CASTRQGGNYNEQFF
TRBV9	.	TRBJ2-1	.	TGTGCCAGCAGCGATGACTCCAATGAGCAGTTCTTC	CASSDDSNEQFF
TRBV2	.	TRBJ2-1	TRBD1	TGTGCCACCCAAACAGGGGCCTACAATGAGCAGTTCTTC	CATQTGAYNEQFF
TRBV21-1	.	TRBJ1-5	.	TGTGCCAGCAGCACACGGGGGCGCGCCCCAAATCAGCCCCAGCATTTT	CASSTRGRAPNQPQHF
TRBV6-4	.	TRBJ2-3	TRBD2	TGTGCCAGCAGTGACTCGGCGGGGGTCGGTACAGATACGCAGTATTTT	CASSDSAGVGTDTQYF
TRBV5-1	.	TRBJ2-2	TRBD1	TGCGCCAGCAGCCCCCCGGACAGGGTGGAGGACACCGGGGAGCTGTTTTTT	CASSPPDRVEDTGELFF
TRBV28	.	TRBJ1-4	TRBD1	TGTGCCAGCAGTACGCCAGGGGGGGTAGCCGAAAAACTGTTTTTT	CASSTPGGVAEKLFF
TRBV25-1	.	TRBJ2-3	.	TGTGCCAGCAGTGTGGGTCTCGGTGATACGCAGTATTTT	CASSVGLGDTQYF
TRBV7-6	.	TRBJ2-2	.	TGTGCCAGCAGCCGGCGGGGTCCCGGGGAGCTGTTTTTT	CASSRRGPGELFF
TRBV7-9	once	TRBJ2-7	.	TGTGCCAGCAGCGGGGGGCGACAGAACTACGAGCAGTACTTC	CASSGGRQNYEQYF
TRBV30	.	TRBJ1-3	.	TGTGCCTGGAGTACCGGAAACACCATATATTTT	CAWSTGNTIYF
TRBV5-4	.	TRBJ2-3	TRBD2	TGTGCCAGCAGCCGTGAGGGAGCGGGGGGAAATACGCAGTATTTT	CASSREGAGGNTQYF
TRBV5-6	.	TRBJ2-3	.	TGTGCCAGCAGCTTGGGCCGGGAGACGCAGTATTTT	CASSLGRETQYF
TRBV4-3	.	TRBJ2-1	.	TGCGCCAGCAGCCAGGGTTTGTCCTACAATGAGCAGTTCTTC	CASSQGLSYNEQFF
TRBV11-2	.	TRBJ2-3	TRBD1	TGTGCCAGCAGCTTAGGAGGGCAGGGGGCAGATACGCAGTATTTT	CASSLGGQGADTQYF
TRBV20-1	.	TRBJ1-2	.	TGCAGTCTTTATGGCTACACCTTC	CSLYGYTF
TRBV5-1	.	TRBJ2-1	.	TGCGCCAGCAGCTTGGCGACGGTCTCCTACAATGAGCAGTTCTTC	CASSLATVSYNEQFF
TRBV7-2	.	TRBJ1-3	.	TGTGCCAGCAGACCTGAGGGGGGTGGAAACACCATATATTTT	CASRPEGGGNTIYF
TRBV27	few	TRBJ1-6	.	TGTGCCAGCAGGACGGGGGGCCTGAATTCACCCCTCCACTTT	CASRTGGLNSPLHF
TRBV19	.	TRBJ1-1	.	TGTGCCAGTAGTATTTATCTGAACACTGAAGCTTTCTTT	CASSIYLNTEAFF
TRBV7-8	.	TRBJ1-2	.	TGTGCCAGCAGCTCCGTGCAGGGCGGTTGGGGCTACACCTTC	CASSSVQGGWGYTF
TRBV6-5	.	TRBJ1-3	.	TGTGCCAGCAGATCATTTGGCTCTGGAAACACCATATATTTT	CASRSFGSGNTIYF